Described below is a single T cell receptor (beta chain) sequence and its context. The target of this receptor is not known. Qualities for individual bases were not recorded, and no much larger clone is one base off. One collaborating source in Seattle enrolled patients while the patients were actively infected and followed the patients over time throughout the course of disease. Collaborating institutions collected whole blood in K2EDTA tubes following their own protocols. For TCRbeta analysis, collaborator samples were shipped as frozen whole blood, as isolated PBMCs, or as DNA extracted from either sample type. The data were taken from a study of blood T cell repertoires in COVID-19 (dated by TCRdb to 2018 to 2020). The study in broad terms: Samples from collaborators originated in the United States, Italy and Spain and spanned both the acute and convalescent phases of COVID-19. Nearly every sample came with metadata listing a de-identified subject ID, COVID-19 status, age in years and sex. The samples were drawn from the first 160 participants of the ongoing ImmuneRACE study and from 950 to 1,500 subjects provided by 6 global collaborators. The repertoires were released in a freely available public database meant as a resource for research on the immune response to SARS-CoV-2. Where available, HLA class I and class II types were obtained from metadata supplied by the sample provider rather than from assay-based typing. Subjects who had been exposed to COVID-19, were actively infected with it, or had recovered from it provided the deeply sampled blood TCRbeta repertoires that made up the dataset. The material from the prospective study consisted of cDNA or gDNA derived from T cells, B-cell-depleted T cells, or PBMCs. The study at large found these results: The amount of clinical and demographic metadata varied by source and participant and was provided uncurated.

TCRbeta CDR3 regions were amplified from genomic DNA by means of the immunoSEQ Assay, a bias-controlled multiplex PCR. Regarding the original processing steps: Within the assay, amplification of reference gene primers was used to estimate how many nucleated cells each sample contained. To quantify the absolute abundance of each unique TCRbeta CDR3 rearrangement, sequence reads were collapsed and filtered. For each sample, productive Simpson clonality was calculated by taking the square root of Simpson's diversity index across productive rearrangements. In its TCRdb copy, this immuneACCESS table keeps in-frame sequences only and misses some clones. Where compared with another copy, unresolved V genes explain less than half of these, and the others have no known cause. Clonal size and the V and J genes are those of that table, whereas D and trimming came from the DNA. The sample data list over 200,000 clones, and roughly 80% of these were observed just once. 7.8% of the sample is held by the ten biggest clonotypes.

Trimming takes 3 bases from V and 11 bases from J, and the germline ends sit 16 bases apart. The CDR3 holds 13 amino acids from the cysteine to the phenylalanine. The kept DNA is CDR3 alone, 39 bases in frame from the first base. Via the germline V gene, CDR1 is KGHSH and CDR2 LQKENI. Sequenced: peripheral blood. This receptor chain uses TRBV18 and TRBJ1-1, with an unclear D gene assignment. The sequence came from a woman of 80 years or more with COVID-19, enrolled during active disease. For the CDR3, the sequence is CASSPRPGANAFF. At the DNA level, the sequence is TGTGCCAGCTCACCCCGACCGGGAGCCAATGCTTTCTTT. Extended through the reference TRBV18 and TRBJ1-1 proteins, this CDR3 yields the full variable domain: NAGVMQNPRHLVRRRGQEARLRCSPMKGHSHVYWYRQLPEEGLKFMVYLQKENIIDESGMPKERFSAEFPKEGPSILRIQQVVRGDSAAYFCASSPRPGANAFFGQGTRLTVV.